There are a few counts of the clone carrying this TCR beta chain. Its antigen is not known. The CDR3 runs to 13 residues. V lost 1 base and J lost 6; bases outside the gene matches: 1. Germline values: CDR1 SGHAT, CDR2 FQNNGV. The source of the sample is a study of T cell responses to AZD1222 COVID-19 vaccine. Study-wide results and limits: Among spike-specific TCRs, nearly half reportedly target unmutated variant regions.

Repertoires were generated with immunoSEQ multiplex PCR, while TCRdb's copy carries only in-frame clones and drops some. The sample yields 55,000 to 80,000 clones, 76% seen once. Sequences were derived from peripheral blood, sampled on day 0 of AZD1222 vaccination. This TCR was recovered from an adult in good health. The rearrangement uses TRBV11-2 and TRBJ1-1, with 8 bases identical to TRBD1. CDR3 in DNA: TGTGCCAGCAGCTTAGCCAGGGGGCCTGAAGCTTTCTTT. Translated: CASSLARGPEAFF.